This entry describes one T cell receptor beta chain. Germline CDR1 and CDR2: SGHTA and FQGTGA. Trimming took 5 bases from V and 0 from J; bases not matched to a gene: 10. The CDR3 totals 17 residues. The data derive from a study of blood T cell repertoires in COVID-19. Study-wide context: T cells, B-cell-depleted T cells, or PBMCs supplied cDNA or gDNA.

The method was immunoSEQ multiplex PCR; TCRdb's version includes in-frame clones alone and lacks a portion of them. Among 200,000 to 300,000 clones listed, roughly 91% were seen once. The rearrangement joins TRBV7-3 to TRBJ2-1, with 7 positions matching TRBD2. The sequencing input was PBMCs or T cells enriched from blood (not recorded which). The TCR sequence derives from a woman between 25 and 40 years old who had recovered from COVID-19. CDR3 coding DNA: TGTGCCAGCAGCGAAACGACTAGCTGGAGCTCCTACAATGAGCAGTTCTTC. This encodes CASSETTSWSSYNEQFF.